This T cell receptor (beta chain) is drawn from a study of T cells in Graves' hyperthyroidism and ophthalmopathy (dated by TCRdb to between 2018 and 2021). Broadly, across the study: Peripheral blood samples were taken at initial diagnosis, before any treatment was given. To identify TCR V-J signatures that set the groups apart, the researchers used a discovery cohort of 90 to 100 patients, made up of under 50 with Graves' ophthalmopathy and 57 with stable Graves' hyperthyroidism. An independent validation cohort of about 19 hyperthyroidism patients and 17 patients who later progressed to ophthalmopathy tested prospective prediction of ophthalmopathy. The roughly 90 discovery patients were divided at random into training and test sets in a 7:3 ratio. In addition, the study compared T-cell repertoires in thyroid tissue and in blood from 6 or 7 Graves' hyperthyroidism patients. After sampling, hyperthyroidism patients received methimazole starting at 30 mg daily, and ophthalmopathy patients received high-dose intravenous methylprednisolone. The paper describes TCR Vbeta CDR3 sequencing of 135 peripheral blood samples, made up of under 50 ophthalmopathy patients, 70 to 75 hyperthyroidism patients and roughly 17 progressor patients.

Stable Graves' hyperthyroidism was defined as no progression to ophthalmopathy during 18 months of follow-up. Hyperthyroidism patients were newly diagnosed, had a disease duration of under 2 months, and were aged 18 to 65 years. The study excluded patients with uncontrolled infections, other autoimmune diseases, pregnancy or lactation. Diagnoses were based on clinical symptoms, serum thyroxine and TRAb, thyroid ultrasound and orbital computed tomography. Ficoll-Paque density gradient centrifugation was used to isolate PBMCs from around 10 ml of fresh peripheral blood. Total RNA was extracted with Trizol reagent, and quality was checked on an Agilent 2100 Bioanalyzer. Here is what the overall study found, with its caveats: No statistical method was used to fix the sample size in advance, and group allocation was not hidden from the investigators. In validation, the model predicted progression to ophthalmopathy with 55% to 71% sensitivity and roughly 72% specificity, a median of 6.5 months before onset. A model built on a 13 V-J signature distinguished ophthalmopathy from stable hyperthyroidism, reaching over 85% sensitivity and about 81% specificity in cross-validation and 80%/75% in testing. Blood samples also contained most of the expanded thyroid clonotypes (frequency above 0.001), which suggests that blood repertoires may reflect thyroid immune responses.

The TCR beta CDR3 regions were amplified from RNA transcripts. For the first round of RT-PCR on the TCR CDR3, the HTBI primer set was used together with the Qiagen OneStep RT-PCR kit. The libraries were constructed in a second round of multiplex PCR and then size-selected and purified. Sequencing of the libraries was done on an Illumina HiSeq2000 using paired-end 100 bp reads. The study's processing was this. SOAPnuke was used to process the raw data, throwing out any read that contained adapters or uncalled bases, had a mean Phred below 15, or lacked an exact constant-primer or identifier match. High-quality paired reads were merged with COPE v1.2.5, and unique nucleotide sequences were defined as clonotypes. Clonotypes were aligned to IMGT TRBV, TRBD and TRBJ reference segments using MiTCR v1.1. Only V-J combinations with frequency above 0.0001, covering 98% to 99.2% of repertoires, were analysed. A TCS score was defined as the ratio of F50 (clonal expansion) to E x V (chaos), with BLOSUM62-based TCRdist applied between CDR3 peptides within each V-J. Welch's t-statistics and random forest reduced some 510 V-J features to 10 to 15, which were used in a naive Bayes classifier (R e1071). Clones were called with MiXCR by TCRdb after fastp trimmed the public reads at Q25, and only in-frame beta chains were retained. One record per CDR3 amino acid sequence lists the most common genes and DNA. What appears here as the V and J calls and clone size reflects TCRdb's work, not the paper's. For this sample there are 300,000 or so distinct CDR3 sequences; over 20% appear just once. Over 45% of the sample lies in the top ten.

On this clonotype: The target of this receptor is not known. Base qualities are missing; no much larger clone stands one base away.

Trimming leaves V shorter by 4 bases and J shorter by 7 bases, with the junction holding 4 bases beyond the gene matches. As encoded in the germline V gene, CDR1 is SGHRS while CDR2 is YFSETQ. The cysteine opens and the phenylalanine closes a CDR3 of 15 amino acids. CDR3 DNA is the only sequence kept; it has 45 bases, read in frame from the first base. Sequenced sample: blood. This sequence uses TRBV5-1 and TRBJ2-1, and TRBD2 matches 14 of the central bases. The sequence came from a woman aged 45-65 years with Graves' hyperthyroidism. The CDR3 has the sequence CASSGLAGGGNEQFF. The nucleotides read TGCGCCAGCAGCGGACTAGCGGGAGGAGGTAATGAGCAGTTCTTC.